The 23 T cell receptor beta chains reported below all come from one sample, sequenced in a study of cytomegalovirus exposure and HLA in healthy donors. Sequenced by immunoSEQ multiplex PCR; TCRdb stores in-frame clones only, minus some. Of over 200,000 clones listed, about 90% are singletons. The sequenced sample was PBMCs. Source of these receptors: a woman aged 18 to 35 in good health and CMV-seronegative.

The chain uses TRBV5-6 and TRBJ2-7; 11 bases line up with TRBD2. The V and J ends lost 4 bases and 5 bases, in that order; junction bases with no gene match: 2. The germline CDR1 and CDR2 sequences are SGHDT and YYEEEE. There are 13 residues in the CDR3. CDR3 sequence: CASSLAGGNEQYF. CDR3 coding DNA: TGTGCCAGCAGCCTAGCGGGAGGAAACGAGCAGTACTTC.

The rearrangement joins TRBV5-1 to TRBJ2-1; D possibly corresponds to TRBD1 (5 bases). V was pared by 3 bases and J by 3 bases, with 7 bases between. Germline V gives CDR1 SGHRS, CDR2 YFSETQ. CDR3 size: 13 residues. In DNA form, the CDR3 reads TGCGCCAGCAGCTCGGACATCTACAATGAGCAGTTCTTC. This gives the protein CASSSDIYNEQFF.

V gene TRBV6-5 combines with J gene TRBJ2-2, with 9 bases aligning to TRBD1. Germline V CDR1 and CDR2: MNHEY, SVGAGI. The CDR3 runs 16 residues. The junction had 6 bases not matched to a gene; V was cut back by 2 bases and J by 5 bases. CDR3: CASSYGLGQGTGELFF. The CDR3, as DNA: TGTGCCAGCAGTTACGGGTTAGGACAGGGGACCGGGGAGCTGTTTTTT.

With respect to this clone: The same CDR3 can be traced to other DNA sequences in this sample. The CDR3 protein is CSVRTSGSPDEQFF. CDR3 DNA: TGCAGTGTACGGACTAGCGGGAGCCCTGATGAGCAGTTCTTC. V gene TRBV29-1 combines with J gene TRBJ2-1; 13 bases align to TRBD2. Germline CDR1 SQVTM, CDR2 ANQGSEA. There are 14 residues in the CDR3.

V gene TRBV4-2 combines with J gene TRBJ2-6; 12 bases align to TRBD1. CDR1 and CDR2 from the germline V gene are LGHNA and YNFKEQ. This CDR3 is built from 19 residues. The J segment lost 4 bases and the V segment lost 4 bases, leaving 11 bases of the junction unmatched. CDR3 amino acids: CASSLLEGQGAYGANVLTF. DNA of the CDR3: TGTGCCAGCAGCCTCCTAGAGGGACAGGGGGCGTACGGGGCCAACGTCCTGACTTTC.

The rearrangement joins TRBV29-1 to TRBJ2-3, with D perhaps TRBD1 (6 bases). The length of the CDR3 is 13 residues. The ends were cut back, 8 bases at V and 0 bases at J, with 12 bases in the middle. Germline CDR1 SQVTM, CDR2 ANQGSEA. The CDR3 DNA sequence: TGCAGCACCAAACAGGGCAGCACAGATACGCAGTATTTT. This translates into CSTKQGSTDTQYF.

The chain carries TRBV6-1 and TRBJ2-3; 10 bases are shared with TRBD2. The CDR3 loop spans 12 amino acids. Germline values: CDR1 MNHNS, CDR2 SASEGT. CDR3 nucleotides: TGTGGACTAGCGGGCCCCACAGATACGCAGTATTTT. Protein sequence: CGLAGPTDTQYF.

The chain employs TRBV5-1 and TRBJ2-7; 12 nucleotides match TRBD2. Germline V gives CDR1 SGHRS, CDR2 YFSETQ. The CDR3 loop spans 16 amino acids. V lost 4 bases, J lost 1 base, and 6 bases stayed unmatched. DNA for the CDR3: TGCGCCAGCAGCCGGACTAGCGGGACGGGTTCCTACGAGCAGTACTTC. Translating it yields CASSRTSGTGSYEQYF.

The chain couples TRBV7-2 to TRBJ1-2, with 7 bases matching TRBD1. The CDR3 is made up of 16 amino acids. CDR1 is SGHTA and CDR2 is FQGNSA in the germline V gene. V trimming: 5 bases; J trimming: 2 bases; junction bases outside the gene matches: 11. The CDR3 DNA reads TGTGCCAGCAGCCTATACGGGACAGCCGTCAACTATGGCTACACCTTC. It yields the protein CASSLYGTAVNYGYTF.

This clone has just a few counts. This chain joins TRBV6-4 and TRBJ2-1, with 10 bases aligning to TRBD2. V trimming: 3 bases; J trimming: 9 bases; junction bases outside the gene matches: 5. This CDR3 has 14 residues. From germline, CDR1 is MRHNA and CDR2 SNTAGT. The CDR3 nucleotides read TGTGCCAGCAGTGATGGAGCGGGGGGGAGTGAGCAGTTCTTC. It encodes CASSDGAGGSEQFF.

V usage is TRBV29-1 and J usage is TRBJ2-5; 7 positions agree with TRBD1. The junction had 4 bases not matched to a gene; V was cut back by 7 bases and J by 2 bases. From germline, CDR1 is SQVTM and CDR2 ANQGSEA. The CDR3 loop spans 12 amino acids. Here the CDR3 reads CSAMTGQETQYF. CDR3 DNA: TGCAGCGCAATGACAGGGCAAGAGACCCAGTACTTC.

This clone was recorded a few times. The chain joins TRBV28 to TRBJ2-7; 7 bases fit TRBD2. V lost 7 bases, J lost 1 base, and 10 bases stayed unmatched. The CDR3 runs 15 residues. CDR1 and CDR2 (germline): MDHEN, SYDVKM. Here the CDR3 reads CASTPPPAGSYEQYF. In nucleotides, the CDR3 is TGTGCCAGCACCCCCCCGCCAGCGGGGTCCTACGAGCAGTACTTC.

The chain employs TRBV7-9 and TRBJ1-1; 7 bases are a match to TRBD1. Germline values: CDR1 SEHNR, CDR2 FQNEAQ (reference sequence). The length of the CDR3 is 12 residues. V lost 4 bases and J lost 8; bases outside the gene matches: 4. The CDR3 protein is CASSSWGQEAFF. CDR3 nucleotides: TGTGCCAGCAGCTCGTGGGGACAGGAAGCTTTCTTT. The complete variable domain, with remaining parts taken from reference TRBV7-9 and TRBJ1-1, reads DTGVSQNPRHKITKRGQNVTFRCDPISEHNRLYWYRQTLGQGPEFLTYFQNEAQLEKSRLLSDRFSAERPKGSFSTLEIQRTEQGDSAMYLCASSSWGQEAFFGQGTRLTVV.

The chain uses TRBV27 and TRBJ2-1; tentative D call: TRBD1 (6 bases). The CDR3 length is 17 residues. Trimming left V 4 bases short and J 0 bases short, with 16 bases between. CDR1 is MNHEY and CDR2 is SMNVEV in the germline V gene (reference sequence). CDR3: CASSYLWGHGSYNEQFF. The CDR3 coding sequence is TGTGCCAGCAGTTACTTATGGGGGCATGGCTCCTACAATGAGCAGTTCTTC.

About this clone itself: This sample includes further DNA sequences coding for the same CDR3. The chain joins TRBV28 to TRBJ1-2; D gene unclear. This CDR3 region has 11 residues. CDR1 and CDR2 from the germline V gene are MDHEN and SYDVKM. Between the trimmed V and J ends, which lost 5 bases and 2 bases, there was a span of 3 bases. CDR3 nucleotides: TGTGCCAGCAGTCAAAACTATGGCTACACCTTC. Encoded protein: CASSQNYGYTF.

The genes are TRBV7-2 and TRBJ1-2, with a weak D call TRBD1 (6 bases). CDR3 length: 14 amino acids. Germline V gene lookup returns CDR1 SGHTA and CDR2 FQGNSA. V shed 1 base and J shed 10 bases, with 16 bases lying between them. The CDR3 bases are TGTGCCAGCAGCTTAGTCTCGGACAGACCATACTACACCTTC. Translated: CASSLVSDRPYYTF.

The CDR3 nucleotides are TGTGCCACCAGCAGAGAGGTAGGGGCAGATACGCAGTATTTT. It specifies CATSREVGADTQYF. V usage is TRBV15 and J usage is TRBJ2-3; D perhaps matches TRBD1 (5 bases). V was shortened by 0 bases and J by 4 bases, with 8 bases between the two germline ends. This CDR3 region has 14 residues. Germline CDR1 LNHNV, CDR2 YYDKDF (reference sequence).

The chain uses TRBV5-6 and TRBJ1-1, with TRBD1 identical over 7 bases. The CDR3 spans 13 residues. After removal of 4 bases from V and 4 bases from J, the junction contained 4 bases not matched to a gene. Per the germline V gene, CDR1 is SGHDT and CDR2 is YYEEEE. The CDR3: CASSVTGLTEAFF. DNA for the CDR3: TGTGCCAGCAGCGTGACAGGGCTCACTGAAGCTTTCTTT.

The chain uses TRBV6-5 and TRBJ2-3, with a tentative D call TRBD2 (5 bases). CDR1 and CDR2 (germline): MNHEY, SVGAGI. The CDR3 contains 16 residues. Trimming shortened V by 4 bases and J by 0 bases, and 14 bases separated the two germline ends. The CDR3 protein is CASSLTWTGSTDTQYF. DNA for the CDR3: TGTGCCAGCAGTTTAACGTGGACTGGCAGCACAGATACGCAGTATTTT.

The chain employs TRBV10-3 and TRBJ1-3; 7 nucleotides line up with TRBD1. Germline CDR1 ENHRY, CDR2 SYGVKD. V gave up 6 bases and J gave up 3 bases; unmatched junction bases: 8. The CDR3 totals 15 residues. In DNA form, the CDR3 reads TGTGCCATCAGGACAGGGCTCCGGGATGGAAACACCATATATTTT. Translating gives CAIRTGLRDGNTIYF.

The rearrangement joins TRBV28 to TRBJ1-2, with D unclear. The germline V gene encodes CDR1 MDHEN and CDR2 SYDVKM. Trimming removed 1 base from V and 8 bases from J, with 20 bases in between. CDR3 length equals 16 residues. The CDR3 sequence is CASSLLEGSSRAGYTF. CDR3 sequence (DNA): TGTGCCAGCAGTTTATTGGAGGGCAGTTCGCGGGCAGGCTACACCTTC.

CDR3 nucleotides: TGTGCCAGCAGCCAATCAACTAGCGTCGATGAGCAGTTCTTC. Protein sequence: CASSQSTSVDEQFF. The V gene is TRBV4-2, the J gene TRBJ2-1; 7 bases are shared with TRBD2. In germline, CDR1 is LGHNA, CDR2 YNFKEQ. The CDR3 contains 14 residues. V gave up 2 bases and J gave up 8 bases; unmatched junction bases: 6.

The chain carries TRBV5-6 and TRBJ1-2; 9 bases are a match to TRBD1. The CDR3 covers 14 residues. V lost 4 bases to trimming and J lost 8 bases; unmatched junction nucleotides: 9. Germline values: CDR1 SGHDT, CDR2 YYEEEE. The CDR3 DNA follows: TGTGCCAGCAGCGTCTTACAGGGGGCCCTGGGCTACACCTTC. Encoded protein: CASSVLQGALGYTF. The entire variable domain, with the rest obtained from reference TRBV5-6 and TRBJ1-2, is as follows: DAGVTQSPTHLIKTRGQQVTLRCSPKSGHDTVSWYQQALGQGPQFIFQYYEEEERQRGNFPDRFSGHQFPNYSSELNVNALLLGDSALYLCASSVLQGALGYTFGSGTRLTVV.